This T cell receptor beta chain was identified during a study of blood T cell repertoires in COVID-19. Background on the study: The samples span acute and convalescent COVID-19 from the United States, Italy and Spain. T cells, B-cell-depleted T cells, or PBMCs provided the cDNA or gDNA that served as material.

V lost 5 bases and J 0 bases, leaving 11 bases between the germline ends. This CDR3 is 14 amino acids long. Per germline, CDR1 KGHSH and CDR2 LQKENI. Study processing details: It was from reference gene primer amplification that nucleated cell counts were estimated. The assay was immunoSEQ multiplex PCR, and TCRdb's table has in-frame clones only and misses some. V, J and clone size are those of that table, while D and trimming were read from the DNA. This table has more than 12,000 clones, around 90% appearing once. The chain links TRBV18 to TRBJ2-7; tentatively, D is TRBD1 (6 bases). Specimen: peripheral blood. This TCR was recovered from a woman in her 70s in a cohort sampled during active or convalescent COVID-19. In nucleotides, the CDR3 is TGTGCCAGCTCAAAGGACAGAAACTCCTACGAGCAGTACTTC. This translates into CASSKDRNSYEQYF.